This T cell receptor beta chain is drawn from a study of T cell responses to AZD1222 COVID-19 vaccine. Using immunoSEQ multiplex PCR, the repertoire was profiled, and TCRdb retains in-frame clones only, with some absent. The sample consists of approximately 150,000 clones, roughly 93% of them appearing once. In regard to this clone: Its matching antigen is unknown.

Germline V CDR1 and CDR2: KGHSH, LQKENI. This CDR3 comprises 17 residues. Trimming shortened V by 1 base and J by 1 base, and 13 bases separated the two germline ends. Study-wide points: Researchers took repertoire samples only after the peak T cell response had come. Spike-specific TCR breadth and depth went up after people got two AZD1222 doses. Clonal diversity was possibly underestimated; the donors were predominantly white British and more often female. Among vaccine-associated CD4 TCRs, coverage spanned spike, with dominance at 160-218 and 743-854.

This TCR was recovered from an adult who received the AZD1222 COVID-19 vaccine. The input for sequencing was peripheral blood, taken 28 days after the second AZD1222 dose. This chain joins TRBV18 and TRBJ1-4, with D possibly TRBD1 on 5 matching bases. The CDR3 spells CASSPRVGRVTNEKLFF. CDR3 sequence (DNA): TGTGCCAGCTCACCACGGGTTGGCAGGGTAACTAATGAAAAACTGTTTTTT.